This T cell receptor beta chain was sequenced in a study of cytomegalovirus exposure and HLA in healthy donors. In the PCR, 60 Vbeta and 13 Jbeta primers were used. Clones were read by immunoSEQ multiplex PCR, and TCRdb kept only the in-frame ones, dropping some. The sample consists of under 130,000 clones, around three quarters of them appearing once. As for this clone: Its antigen is currently unknown.

General study findings and limits: A later analysis linked a missense variant in DCLRE1C to the trimming of TCR beta V and J genes.

What was sequenced was PBMCs. This receptor was taken from a woman between 40 and 55 years old in good health and CMV-seronegative.

CDR3 DNA: TGTGCCAGCAGCCCCCATGGGCCTTTGGATAATTCACCCCTCCACTTT. This codes for CASSPHGPLDNSPLHF. The V and J genes are TRBV4-2 and TRBJ1-6; D gene unclear. There are 16 residues in the CDR3. Germline CDR1 and CDR2: LGHNA and YNFKEQ. V lost 4 bases and J 5 bases, leaving 15 bases between the germline ends.